This TCR beta chain was profiled in a study of shared clonotypes between healthy human individuals. Germline V gives CDR1 LNHDA, CDR2 SQIVND (reference sequence). The V segment lost 5 bases and the J segment 0 bases; nucleotides outside the gene matches: 11. This CDR3 region has 17 residues. The data were produced by immunoSEQ multiplex PCR, yet TCRdb's version contains in-frame clones alone and is incomplete. The sample lists hundreds of thousands of clones; over 60% were seen once. This TCR came from a woman aged 40 to 49 in good health. Some clones in this sample may be carry-over from other donors' samples. This chain joins TRBV19 and TRBJ1-1, with 8 positions matching TRBD1. Sequencing was carried out using PBMCs. The CDR3 nucleotides read TGTGCCAGTAGTCAAACCCGGGACAGGTCCCTGAACACTGAAGCTTTCTTT. It encodes CASSQTRDRSLNTEAFF.